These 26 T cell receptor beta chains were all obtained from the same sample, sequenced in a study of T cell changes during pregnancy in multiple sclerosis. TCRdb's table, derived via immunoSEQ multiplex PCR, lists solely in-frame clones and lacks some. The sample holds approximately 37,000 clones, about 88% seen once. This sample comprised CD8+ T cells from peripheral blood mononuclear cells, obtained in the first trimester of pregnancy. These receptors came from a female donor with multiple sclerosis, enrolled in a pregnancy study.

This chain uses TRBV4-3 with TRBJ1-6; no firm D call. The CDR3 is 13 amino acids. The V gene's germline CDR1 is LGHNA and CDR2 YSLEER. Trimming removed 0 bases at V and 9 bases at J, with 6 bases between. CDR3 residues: CASSQDRGSPLHF. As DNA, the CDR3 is TGCGCCAGCAGCCAAGATCGGGGTTCACCCCTCCACTTT.

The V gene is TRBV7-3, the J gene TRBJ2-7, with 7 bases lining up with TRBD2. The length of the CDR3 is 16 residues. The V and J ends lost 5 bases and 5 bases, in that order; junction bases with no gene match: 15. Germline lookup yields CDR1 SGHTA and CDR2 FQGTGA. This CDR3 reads CASSPNGGVPPHEQYF. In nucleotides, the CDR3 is TGTGCCAGCAGCCCAAATGGGGGGGTCCCTCCCCACGAGCAGTACTTC. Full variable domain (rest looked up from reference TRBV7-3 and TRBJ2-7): GAGVSQTPSNKVTEKGKYVELRCDPISGHTALYWYRQSLGQGPEFLIYFQGTGAADDSGLPNDRFFAVRPEGSVSTLKIQRTERGDSAVYLCASSPNGGVPPHEQYFGPGTRLTVT.

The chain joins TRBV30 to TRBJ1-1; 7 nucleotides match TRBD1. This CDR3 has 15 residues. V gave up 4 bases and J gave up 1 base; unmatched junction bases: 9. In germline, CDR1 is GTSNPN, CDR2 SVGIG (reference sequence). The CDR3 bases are TGTGCCTGGAATTCCCCGGGACAGCGGAACACTGAAGCTTTCTTT. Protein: CAWNSPGQRNTEAFF.

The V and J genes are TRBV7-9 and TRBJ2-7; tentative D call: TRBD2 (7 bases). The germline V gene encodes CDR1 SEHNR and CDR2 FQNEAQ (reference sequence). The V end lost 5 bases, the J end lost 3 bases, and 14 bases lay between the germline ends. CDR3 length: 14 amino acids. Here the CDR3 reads CASSGEGGSYEQYF. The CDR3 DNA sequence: TGTGCCAGCAGCGGAGAGGGGGGGAGCTACGAGCAGTACTTC.

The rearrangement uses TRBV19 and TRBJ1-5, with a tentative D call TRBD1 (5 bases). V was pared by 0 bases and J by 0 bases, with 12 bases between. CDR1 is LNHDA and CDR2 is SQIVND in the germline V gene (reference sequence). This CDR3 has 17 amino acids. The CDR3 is CASSIDPRVYSNQPQHF. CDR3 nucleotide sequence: TGTGCCAGTAGTATAGACCCCAGGGTTTATAGCAATCAGCCCCAGCATTTT. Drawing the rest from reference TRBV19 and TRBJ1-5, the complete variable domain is DGGITQSPKYLFRKEGQNVTLSCEQNLNHDAMYWYRQDPGQGLRLIYYSQIVNDFQKGDIAEGYSVSREKKESFPLTVTSAQKNPTAFYLCASSIDPRVYSNQPQHFGDGTRLSIL.

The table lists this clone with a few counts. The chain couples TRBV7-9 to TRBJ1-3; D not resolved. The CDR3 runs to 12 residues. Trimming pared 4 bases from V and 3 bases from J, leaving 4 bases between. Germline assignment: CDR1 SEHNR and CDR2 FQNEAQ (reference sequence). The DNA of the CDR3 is TGTGCCAGCAGCTCGGGTGGAAACACCATATATTTT. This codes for CASSSGGNTIYF.

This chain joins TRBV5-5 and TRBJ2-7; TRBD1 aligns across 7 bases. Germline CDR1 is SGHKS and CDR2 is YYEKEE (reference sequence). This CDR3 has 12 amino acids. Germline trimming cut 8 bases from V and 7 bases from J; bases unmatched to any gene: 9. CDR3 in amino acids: CASTLTGEEQYF. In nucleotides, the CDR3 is TGTGCCAGTACCCTAACAGGGGAGGAGCAGTACTTC.

CDR3 amino acids: CASSRAGHLFNYGYTF. In nucleotides, the CDR3 is TGTGCCAGCTCTAGGGCAGGACACCTTTTTAACTATGGCTACACCTTC. The chain couples TRBV18 to TRBJ1-2, with D maybe TRBD1 (5 bases). Germline-derived CDR1 and CDR2 are KGHSH and LQKENI. Trimming stripped 6 bases from V and 1 base from J, with 18 bases between. There are 16 residues in the CDR3.

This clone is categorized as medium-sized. This CDR3 reads CASSDGAGGTNIQYF. The CDR3 bases are TGTGCCAGCAGTGACGGGGCGGGAGGGACGAACATTCAGTACTTC. This sequence joins TRBV6-1 and TRBJ2-4, with 9 bases identical to TRBD2. The CDR3 spans 15 residues. Germline-derived CDR1 and CDR2 are MNHNS and SASEGT. The J segment lost 7 bases and the V segment lost 3 bases, leaving 7 bases of the junction unmatched.

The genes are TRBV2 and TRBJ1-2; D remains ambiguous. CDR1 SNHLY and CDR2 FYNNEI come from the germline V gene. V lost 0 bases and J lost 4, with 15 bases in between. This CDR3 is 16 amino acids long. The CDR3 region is CASSEADSRALYGYTF. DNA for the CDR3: TGTGCCAGCAGTGAAGCGGACTCGAGGGCCCTCTATGGCTACACCTTC.

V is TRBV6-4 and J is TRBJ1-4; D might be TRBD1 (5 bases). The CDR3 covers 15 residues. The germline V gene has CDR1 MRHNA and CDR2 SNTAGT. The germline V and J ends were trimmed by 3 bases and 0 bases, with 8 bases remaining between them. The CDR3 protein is CASSEQGATNEKLFF. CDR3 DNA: TGTGCCAGCAGTGAGCAGGGTGCAACTAATGAAAAACTGTTTTTT.

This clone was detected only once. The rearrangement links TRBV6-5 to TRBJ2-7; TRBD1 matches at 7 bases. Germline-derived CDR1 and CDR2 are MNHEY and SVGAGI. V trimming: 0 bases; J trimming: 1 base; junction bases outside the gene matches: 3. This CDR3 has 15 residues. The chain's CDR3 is CASSYSRDRSYEQYF. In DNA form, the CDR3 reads TGTGCCAGCAGTTACTCGAGGGACAGATCCTACGAGCAGTACTTC.

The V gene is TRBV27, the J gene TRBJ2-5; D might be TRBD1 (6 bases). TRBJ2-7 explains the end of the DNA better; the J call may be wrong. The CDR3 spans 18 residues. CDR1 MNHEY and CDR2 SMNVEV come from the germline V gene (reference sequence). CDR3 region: CASSLSIPLSGTTYEQYF. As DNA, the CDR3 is TGTGCCAGCAGTTTATCGATACCTCTATCCGGGACAACCTACGAGCAGTACTTC.

The chain's CDR3 is CASSKAASYEQYF. The DNA of the CDR3 is TGTGCCAGTAGTAAAGCGGCCTCCTACGAGCAGTACTTC. The chain employs TRBV19 and TRBJ2-7; weak D call: TRBD2 (5 bases). The CDR3 totals 13 residues. The V and J ends lost 4 bases and 0 bases respectively, with 7 bases between them. Germline V gene lookup returns CDR1 LNHDA and CDR2 SQIVND (reference sequence).

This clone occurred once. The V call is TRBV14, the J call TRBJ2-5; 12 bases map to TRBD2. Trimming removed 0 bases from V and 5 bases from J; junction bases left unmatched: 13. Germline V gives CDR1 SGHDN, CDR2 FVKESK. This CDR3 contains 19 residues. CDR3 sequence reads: CASSQDPGLAGPAVETQYF. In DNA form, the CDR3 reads TGTGCCAGCAGCCAAGATCCGGGACTAGCGGGCCCGGCGGTGGAGACCCAGTACTTC. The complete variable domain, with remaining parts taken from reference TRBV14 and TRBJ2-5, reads EAGVTQFPSHSVIEKGQTVTLRCDPISGHDNLYWYRRVMGKEIKFLLHFVKESKQDESGMPNNRFLAERTGGTYSTLKVQPAELEDSGVYFCASSQDPGLAGPAVETQYFGPGTRLLVL.

CDR3 region: CASSSPTVNTEAFF. The CDR3 DNA reads TGTGCCAGCAGTTCCCCGACAGTGAACACTGAAGCTTTCTTT. The rearrangement uses TRBV27 and TRBJ1-1; TRBD1 might be the D (5 bases). The germline CDR1 and CDR2 sequences are MNHEY and SMNVEV (reference sequence). Trimming took off 4 bases at V and 0 bases at J, with 9 bases between the two ends. The CDR3 length is 14 residues.

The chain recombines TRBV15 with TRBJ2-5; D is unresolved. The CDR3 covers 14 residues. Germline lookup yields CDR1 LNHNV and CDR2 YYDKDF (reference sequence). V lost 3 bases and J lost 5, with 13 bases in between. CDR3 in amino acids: CATSSRLVGETQYF. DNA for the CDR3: TGTGCCACCAGCAGCAGACTGGTCGGGGAGACCCAGTACTTC.

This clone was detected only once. The DNA for the CDR3 is TGTGCCAGCAGCGCGAGGCTGTACGAGCAGTACTTC. Translation gives CASSARLYEQYF. The chain couples TRBV7-9 to TRBJ2-7; D is unresolved. V was pared by 5 bases and J by 4 bases, with 9 bases between. Germline V gene data show CDR1 as SEHNR and CDR2 as FQNEAQ (reference sequence). The CDR3 loop spans 12 amino acids.

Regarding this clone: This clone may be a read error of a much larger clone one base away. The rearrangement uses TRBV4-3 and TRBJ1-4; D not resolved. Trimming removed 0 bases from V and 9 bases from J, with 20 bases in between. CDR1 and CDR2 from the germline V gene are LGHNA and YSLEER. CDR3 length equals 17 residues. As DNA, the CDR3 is TGCGCCAGCAGCCAAGATGGTTGGGCGAGGGAACTCAAAAAACTGTTTTTT. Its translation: CASSQDGWARELKKLFF.

As DNA, the CDR3 is TGTGCCAGCAGCTTACAACTAGCGGGGGGCCAAGAGACCCAGTACTTC. It encodes CASSLQLAGGQETQYF. The genes are TRBV7-2 and TRBJ2-5, with 12 bases matching TRBD2. CDR3 length: 16 residues. The V and J ends lost 2 bases and 1 base, in that order; junction bases with no gene match: 2. The germline V gene encodes CDR1 SGHTA and CDR2 FQGNSA.

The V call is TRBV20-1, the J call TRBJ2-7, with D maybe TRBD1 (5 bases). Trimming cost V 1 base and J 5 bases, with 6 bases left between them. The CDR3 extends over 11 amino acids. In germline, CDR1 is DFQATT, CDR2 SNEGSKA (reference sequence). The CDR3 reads CSARVGDEQYF. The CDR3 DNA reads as TGCAGTGCTAGAGTAGGGGACGAGCAGTACTTC.

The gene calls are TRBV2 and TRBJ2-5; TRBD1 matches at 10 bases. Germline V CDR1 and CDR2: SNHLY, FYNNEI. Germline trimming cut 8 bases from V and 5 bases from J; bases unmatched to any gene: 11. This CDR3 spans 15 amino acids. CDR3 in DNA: TGTGCCAGCGGCAGGACAGGGGGAGGACGGGAGACCCAGTACTTC. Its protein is CASGRTGGGRETQYF.

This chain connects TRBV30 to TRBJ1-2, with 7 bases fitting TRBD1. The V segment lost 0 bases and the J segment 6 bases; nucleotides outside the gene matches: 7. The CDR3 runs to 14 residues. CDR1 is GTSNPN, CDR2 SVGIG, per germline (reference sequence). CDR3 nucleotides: TGTGCCTGGAGTGTATTGGGCGGGACAGATGGCTACACCTTC. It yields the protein CAWSVLGGTDGYTF.

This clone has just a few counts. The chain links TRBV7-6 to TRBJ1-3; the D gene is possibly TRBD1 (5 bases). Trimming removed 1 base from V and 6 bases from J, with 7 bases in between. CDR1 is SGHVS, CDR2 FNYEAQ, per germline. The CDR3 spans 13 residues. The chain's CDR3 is CASSLETENTIYF. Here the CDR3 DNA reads TGTGCCAGCAGCTTAGAGACAGAAAACACCATATATTTT.

The CDR3 bases are TGTGCCAGCAGCACCCAGTACCCAGGGACAGGCGATACCGGGGAGCTGTTTTTT. Translation: CASSTQYPGTGDTGELFF. The chain couples TRBV9 to TRBJ2-2; 8 positions match TRBD1. The CDR3 contains 18 residues. The germline gives CDR1 SGDLS, CDR2 YYNGEE. Trimming removed 4 bases from V and 5 bases from J; junction bases left unmatched: 16.

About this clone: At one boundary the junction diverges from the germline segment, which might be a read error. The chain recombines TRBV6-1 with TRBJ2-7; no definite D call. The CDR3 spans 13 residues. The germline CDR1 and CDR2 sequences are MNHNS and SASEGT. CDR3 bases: TGTGCCAGCAGTTCGGGTCGGGTCTACGAGCGGTACTTC. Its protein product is CASSSGRVYERYF.